The next 3 T cell receptor beta chains were all read from a single sample in a study of cytomegalovirus exposure and HLA in healthy donors. The protocol was immunoSEQ multiplex PCR, while the TCRdb copy is restricted to in-frame clones and leaves out a portion. This sample has about 300,000 clones, with around 87% found just once. Sequencing input: PBMCs. The source is a woman younger than 30 in good health and CMV-seronegative.

This sequence joins TRBV18 and TRBJ1-1; 8 bases match TRBD1. The length of the CDR3 is 17 residues. V trimming: 3 bases; J trimming: 5 bases; junction bases outside the gene matches: 14. Germline CDR1 and CDR2: KGHSH and LQKENI. This chain's CDR3 is CASSPPRVTGERTEAFF. For the CDR3, the DNA is TGTGCCAGCTCACCTCCGAGGGTGACAGGGGAGAGGACTGAAGCTTTCTTT. Combining the CDR3 with reference TRBV18 and TRBJ1-1 gives the whole variable domain NAGVMQNPRHLVRRRGQEARLRCSPMKGHSHVYWYRQLPEEGLKFMVYLQKENIIDESGMPKERFSAEFPKEGPSILRIQQVVRGDSAAYFCASSPPRVTGERTEAFFGQGTRLTVV.

V is TRBV5-6 and J is TRBJ2-4; D may be TRBD2 (5 bases). V lost 0 bases, J lost 9 bases, and 13 bases lay in between. The germline CDR1 and CDR2 sequences are SGHDT and YYEEEE. The CDR3 loop spans 14 amino acids. As DNA, the CDR3 is TGTGCCAGCAGCTTGGTAGGACTTGGCCCCATTCAGTACTTC. Translated: CASSLVGLGPIQYF.

Comment on this clone: The identical CDR3 is also encoded by other nucleotide sequences in the sample. V and J are TRBV19 and TRBJ2-3; 8 positions agree with TRBD2. This CDR3 has 15 amino acids. J gave up 0 bases and V 4 bases, and 3 bases lay outside the gene matches. Looked up from germline, CDR1 is LNHDA and CDR2 is SQIVND (reference sequence). CDR3 in DNA: TGTGCCAGTAGTAGCACTAGCGGTAGCACAGATACGCAGTATTTT. It is translated as CASSSTSGSTDTQYF.